Presented here are 7 T cell receptor beta chains from one specimen sequenced in a study of T-cell reconstitution after alpha-beta-depleted transplantation in children. The library targeted TCRbeta and was prepared with unique molecular identifiers. Each CDR3 protein is one row after TCRdb ran MiXCR on the PCR reads. The table lists about 540,000 distinct CDR3 sequences, 15% to 20% of them singletons. Here the sequenced sample was PBMCs from the stem cell graft donor, taken from the stem cell graft. The receptors were sampled from a human donor who donated a stem cell graft to a child with acute lymphoblastic leukemia.

A few counts support this clonotype. This chain connects TRBV29-1 to TRBJ2-2, with 10 positions matching TRBD2. Germline-derived CDR1 and CDR2 are SQVTM and ANQGSEA. Trimming removed 0 bases from V and 2 bases from J; junction bases left unmatched: 6. The CDR3 length is 17 residues. The CDR3 nucleotides read TGCAGCGTTGAAGATCAGAGGACTAGCGGTAACACCGGGGAGCTGTTTTTT. It specifies CSVEDQRTSGNTGELFF.

This clonotype appeared a few times. This rearrangement joins TRBV6-1 to TRBJ1-6; the D is unclear. The germline CDR1 and CDR2 sequences are MNHNS and SASEGT. The V end was cut by 1 base, the J end by 4 bases, with 8 bases between. The CDR3 is 15 residues long. CDR3 sequence reads: CASSEGVGYNSPLHF. CDR3 in DNA: TGTGCCAGCAGTGAAGGGGTCGGATATAATTCACCCCTCCACTTT.

A few counts support this clonotype. The chain links TRBV5-6 to TRBJ2-5; perhaps TRBD1 as D (6 bases). This CDR3 is built from 15 residues. V lost 0 bases to trimming and J lost 5 bases, with 14 bases between them. Per the germline V gene, CDR1 is SGHDT and CDR2 is YYEEEE. This CDR3 is CASSLAQGRGETQYF. The CDR3 nucleotides are TGTGCCAGCAGCTTGGCCCAGGGTAGGGGGGAGACCCAGTACTTC. The full variable domain, rest sourced from reference TRBV5-6 and TRBJ2-5, is DAGVTQSPTHLIKTRGQQVTLRCSPKSGHDTVSWYQQALGQGPQFIFQYYEEEERQRGNFPDRFSGHQFPNYSSELNVNALLLGDSALYLCASSLAQGRGETQYFGPGTRLLVL.

This clonotype was counted many times. J is TRBJ2-2 and V is TRBV5-1; D may be TRBD1 or TRBD2 (6 bases each). CDR1 and CDR2 from the germline V gene are SGHRS and YFSETQ. The CDR3 contains 14 residues. V dropped 6 bases and J dropped 0 bases, with 9 bases sitting between them. CDR3 nucleotides: TGCGCCAGCACGGGGGCGGCGAACACCGGGGAGCTGTTTTTT. Protein product: CASTGAANTGELFF.

The V and J genes are TRBV10-1 and TRBJ2-5, with TRBD2 matching 13 bases. V was pared by 4 bases and J by 2 bases, with 1 base of the junction left unmatched. The V gene's germline CDR1 is WNHNN and CDR2 SYGVQD (reference sequence). The length of the CDR3 is 15 residues. The CDR3 DNA follows: TGCGCCAGCAGTGGGGGACTAGCGGGACAAGAGACCCAGTACTTC. It translates to CASSGGLAGQETQYF.

This clonotype has just a few counts. The chain carries TRBV18 and TRBJ1-1, with unresolved D. Germline-derived CDR1 and CDR2 are KGHSH and LQKENI. The length of the CDR3 is 13 residues. Trimming took 2 bases from V and 6 from J, leaving 10 bases between them. The CDR3 protein is CASSPVGSAEAFF. CDR3 sequence (DNA): TGTGCCAGCTCACCAGTGGGGTCAGCTGAAGCTTTCTTT. The full variable domain, its missing parts supplied by reference TRBV18 and TRBJ1-1, is NAGVMQNPRHLVRRRGQEARLRCSPMKGHSHVYWYRQLPEEGLKFMVYLQKENIIDESGMPKERFSAEFPKEGPSILRIQQVVRGDSAAYFCASSPVGSAEAFFGQGTRLTVV.

V usage is TRBV27 and J usage is TRBJ1-2, with D uncertain. CDR1 and CDR2 from the germline V gene are MNHEY and SMNVEV (reference sequence). The CDR3 sequence is 15 residues long. V was clipped by 6 bases and J by 0 bases, with 14 bases between them. The CDR3, as DNA: TGTGCCAGCAGCCTTTTTCCTTCCACTAACTATGGCTACACCTTC. Translating it yields CASSLFPSTNYGYTF.